The TCR beta chain described here comes from a study of shared clonotypes between healthy human individuals. Study-wide results and caveats: Sequencing depth was a factor that was expected to affect clonotype sharing among donors.

In regard to this clone: The antigen is undetermined.

Using immunoSEQ multiplex PCR, the repertoire was profiled, and TCRdb retains in-frame clones only, with some absent. The data hold 400,000 to 600,000 clones, with about 85% observed a single time. Germline V gene lookup returns CDR1 SQVTM and CDR2 ANQGSEA. The CDR3 covers 14 residues. The V and J ends lost 3 bases and 5 bases, in that order; junction bases with no gene match: 7. Material for sequencing was PBMCs. This clonotype was obtained from a woman aged 40 to 50 in good health. Some clones in this sample may be carry-over from other donors' samples. V and J are TRBV29-1 and TRBJ2-7, with TRBD1 identical over 10 bases. CDR3 DNA: TGCAGCGTTGACGGGACGGGACAGGGGAACGAGCAGTACTTC. Amino acids: CSVDGTGQGNEQYF.